The TCR beta chain described here comes from a study of blood T cell repertoires in COVID-19. The wider study: Samples representing acute and convalescent COVID-19 were sourced from the United States, Italy and Spain. T cells, B-cell-depleted T cells, or PBMCs supplied cDNA or gDNA.

Methods used by the authors: Amplified reference gene primers provided the basis for estimating nucleated cell counts. Sequencing used immunoSEQ multiplex PCR; TCRdb keeps in-frame clones, though not all of them. The V and J calls and clone size were taken over from that table, and D and trimming were inferred from the DNA. The sample carries about 260,000 clones, around 83% recorded once. Germline-derived CDR1 and CDR2 are SEHNR and FQNEAQ (reference sequence). V was cut by 1 base and J by 6 bases, with 15 bases left in between. The CDR3 length is 15 residues. This TCR was recovered from a man aged 18 to 29 with active or convalescent COVID-19. The sample taken for sequencing was peripheral blood. The genes are TRBV7-9 and TRBJ1-2; D might be TRBD1 (5 bases). The CDR3 here is CASSLDPGWINGYTF. As DNA, the CDR3 is TGTGCCAGCAGCTTAGATCCAGGGTGGATTAATGGCTACACCTTC.